A single sample is the source of the 5 T cell receptor beta chains below, sequenced in a study of cytomegalovirus exposure and HLA in healthy donors. Profiled with immunoSEQ multiplex PCR; TCRdb holds only in-frame clones, not every one. The sample lists 200,000 or so clones, around 84% occurring once. The source material was PBMCs. These receptors came from a man aged 18 to 29 in good health and CMV-seropositive.

The chain uses TRBV30 and TRBJ2-7, with D unclear. The CDR3 runs 12 residues. Trimming took off 3 bases at V and 1 base at J, with 7 bases between the two ends. Germline-derived CDR1 and CDR2 are GTSNPN and SVGIG (reference sequence). CDR3 amino acids: CAWRRESYEQYF. As DNA, the CDR3 is TGTGCCTGGAGAAGAGAATCCTACGAGCAGTACTTC.

The chain couples TRBV9 to TRBJ2-1; TRBD2 matches 13 bases. Germline V CDR1 and CDR2: SGDLS, YYNGEE. V gave up 3 bases and J gave up 12 bases; unmatched junction bases: 12. The CDR3 is 16 amino acids. The CDR3 loop reads CASSGYGLAGAMVQFF. The CDR3 DNA follows: TGTGCCAGCAGCGGCTACGGACTAGCGGGAGCAATGGTGCAGTTCTTC.

The V gene is TRBV13, the J gene TRBJ2-7; 7 bases align to TRBD1. With 6 bases clipped from V and 2 bases from J, the junction kept 10 bases outside the gene matches. CDR1 and CDR2 (germline): PRHDT, FYEKMQ (reference sequence). This CDR3 region has 15 residues. The chain's CDR3 is CASRHGQDLTYEQYF. CDR3 bases: TGTGCCAGCAGACACGGACAGGACCTAACCTACGAGCAGTACTTC. Variable domain in full (rest from reference TRBV13 and TRBJ2-7): AAGVIQSPRHLIKEKRETATLKCYPIPRHDTVYWYQQGPGQDPQFLISFYEKMQSDKGSIPDRFSAQQFSDYHSELNMSSLELGDSALYFCASRHGQDLTYEQYFGPGTRLTVT.

V gene TRBV5-6 combines with J gene TRBJ2-7; 15 positions match TRBD2. V trimming: 4 bases; J trimming: 6 bases; junction bases outside the gene matches: 5. The germline CDR1 and CDR2 sequences are SGHDT and YYEEEE. This CDR3 has 15 amino acids. CDR3 amino acids: CASSQGLAGGAEQYF. The CDR3 DNA sequence: TGTGCCAGCAGCCAAGGACTAGCGGGAGGGGCCGAGCAGTACTTC. Looking up the rest from reference TRBV5-6 and TRBJ2-7 gives the full variable domain: DAGVTQSPTHLIKTRGQQVTLRCSPKSGHDTVSWYQQALGQGPQFIFQYYEEEERQRGNFPDRFSGHQFPNYSSELNVNALLLGDSALYLCASSQGLAGGAEQYFGPGTRLTVT.

This clone appeared a few times. Compared with germline, one end of the junction differs, possibly owing to a read error. This sequence joins TRBV30 and TRBJ1-1, with 11 bases aligning to TRBD1. The CDR3 length is 12 residues. In germline, CDR1 is GTSNPN, CDR2 SVGIG (reference sequence). The CDR3 loop is CAWSVSGTGGVF. In DNA, the CDR3 is TGTGCCTGGAGTGTATCGGGGACAGGGGGGGTCTTT.